The 15 T cell receptor beta chains below come from one sample, sequenced in a study of blood T cell repertoires in COVID-19 (dated by TCRdb to the early 2020s). Library generation was performed with the immunoSEQ multiplex PCR assay. TCRdb obtained this table from immuneACCESS and retained in-frame rearrangements with V and J assigned. These tables miss some clones; where compared with another copy, unresolved V genes account for less than half of the shortfall, and the remainder is unexplained. The sample has about 170,000 clones on record, roughly 91% of them singletons. 2% to 2.5% of the sample is held by the ten biggest clonotypes. The sequencing input was peripheral blood. Every receptor here comes from a man aged 50-60 years who had recovered from COVID-19.

The chain is built from TRBV7-3 and TRBJ2-6; the D is unclear. The V gene lost 3 bases and the J gene lost 0 bases, with 12 bases spanning the gap. The CDR3 totals 17 residues. CDR1 is SGHTA and CDR2 is FQGTGA in the germline V gene. The CDR3 loop is CASSLVPVRSGANVLTF. The CDR3 region has the DNA TGTGCCAGCAGCTTGGTCCCGGTGCGCTCTGGGGCCAACGTCCTGACTTTC.

This rearrangement joins TRBV6-2 or TRBV6-3 to TRBJ2-6, with a weak D call TRBD1 (5 bases). The germline V gene encodes CDR1 MNHEY and CDR2 SVGEGT. The CDR3 extends over 16 amino acids. The germline V and J ends were trimmed by 6 bases and 1 base, with 13 bases remaining between them. CDR3 sequence: CASSPWQGSGANVLTF. In DNA, the CDR3 is TGTGCCAGCAGCCCTTGGCAGGGATCTGGGGCCAACGTCCTGACTTTC.

The chain combines TRBV3-1 (or the pseudogene TRBV3-2) with TRBJ2-7; TRBD2 matches 9 bases. This CDR3 region has 15 residues. After removal of 1 base from V and 3 bases from J, the junction contained 4 bases not matched to a gene. Germline-derived CDR1 and CDR2 are LGHDT and YNNKEL (reference sequence). The CDR3 loop is CASSQAPAGGYEQYF. CDR3 nucleotide sequence: TGTGCCAGCAGCCAAGCCCCAGCGGGAGGCTACGAGCAGTACTTC.

This clone appeared a single time. The chain recombines TRBV6-6 with TRBJ2-7, with TRBD2 matching 7 bases. The J segment lost 7 bases and the V segment lost 6 bases, leaving 12 bases of the junction unmatched. This CDR3 comprises 14 residues. Germline V lookup: CDR1 MNHNY, CDR2 SVGAGI (reference sequence). The CDR3 DNA follows: TGTGCCAGCAGCAACACCGGGACGGGGGGAGAGCAGTACTTC. This encodes CASSNTGTGGEQYF.

This clone was detected only once. Here the CDR3 DNA reads TGTGCCAGCAGCTCATGGGCGCAGGGAAGTTCACCCCTCCACTTT. This gives the protein CASSSWAQGSSPLHF. V gene TRBV7-2 combines with J gene TRBJ1-6; weak D call: TRBD1 (5 bases). Germline V gene lookup returns CDR1 SGHTA and CDR2 FQGNSA. The CDR3 spans 15 residues. V lost 4 bases and J 9 bases, leaving 16 bases between the germline ends.

This clone appeared once. The V call is TRBV15, the J call TRBJ2-5, with TRBD2 matching over 7 bases. With 6 bases clipped from V and 1 base from J, the junction kept 8 bases outside the gene matches. CDR3 length: 15 amino acids. Germline V gives CDR1 LNHNV, CDR2 YYDKDF (reference sequence). The CDR3 DNA sequence: TGTGCCACCAGACGGCCTAGCGGAGTCCAAGAGACCCAGTACTTC. The encoded protein is CATRRPSGVQETQYF.

The V call is TRBV14, the J call TRBJ1-2, with unresolved D. CDR1 is SGHDN and CDR2 is FVKESK in the germline V gene. V was clipped by 4 bases and J by 4 bases, with 13 bases between them. This CDR3 comprises 14 residues. CDR3 loop: CASSPLLAGYGYTF. The CDR3 DNA reads TGTGCCAGCAGCCCCCTATTGGCGGGCTATGGCTACACCTTC. Full variable domain (outside the CDR3, taken from reference TRBV14 and TRBJ1-2): EAGVTQFPSHSVIEKGQTVTLRCDPISGHDNLYWYRRVMGKEIKFLLHFVKESKQDESGMPNNRFLAERTGGTYSTLKVQPAELEDSGVYFCASSPLLAGYGYTFGSGTRLTVV.

The genes are TRBV2 and TRBJ2-7; 8 bases match TRBD2. With 8 bases clipped from V and 1 base from J, the junction kept 10 bases outside the gene matches. CDR1 SNHLY and CDR2 FYNNEI come from the germline V gene. The CDR3 is 15 amino acids. CDR3 sequence (DNA): TGTGCCAGCCGCCTCGGGGGGGGAGGGTCCTACGAGCAGTACTTC. It translates to CASRLGGGGSYEQYF.

The chain links TRBV19 to TRBJ2-1, with 11 bases lining up with TRBD2. The junction had 2 bases not matched to a gene; V was cut back by 3 bases and J by 4 bases. CDR1 is LNHDA and CDR2 is SQIVND in the germline V gene (reference sequence). The CDR3 consists of 15 residues. CDR3 sequence: CASSIGTSGYNEQFF. CDR3 sequence (DNA): TGTGCCAGTAGTATCGGGACTAGCGGTTACAATGAGCAGTTCTTC.

The V and J genes are TRBV9 and TRBJ2-5; TRBD2 agrees at 11 bases. V gave up 0 bases and J gave up 5 bases; unmatched junction bases: 3. Germline V gene sequence: CDR1 SGDLS, CDR2 YYNGEE. The CDR3 is 15 amino acids. The CDR3 region is CASSVGLAGGETQYF. The DNA for the CDR3 is TGTGCCAGCAGCGTAGGATTAGCGGGAGGGGAGACCCAGTACTTC.

The chain combines TRBV5-1 with TRBJ1-5, with D uncertain. This CDR3 spans 14 amino acids. Per germline, CDR1 SGHRS and CDR2 YFSETQ. The V gene lost 4 bases and the J gene lost 0 bases, with 8 bases spanning the gap. CDR3 DNA sequence: TGCGCCAGCAGCCCTACCGATAGCAATCAGCCCCAGCATTTT. It translates to CASSPTDSNQPQHF.

This chain links TRBV28 with TRBJ1-2, with TRBD1 matching over 7 bases. The length of the CDR3 is 14 residues. V gave up 7 bases and J gave up 5 bases; unmatched junction bases: 10. CDR1 is MDHEN and CDR2 is SYDVKM in the germline V gene. The CDR3 protein is CASTGPGTVYGYTF. CDR3 nucleotides: TGTGCCAGCACGGGGCCCGGGACAGTGTATGGCTACACCTTC.

This chain connects TRBV19 to TRBJ1-5; D is unclear. The V end lost 5 bases, the J end lost 4 bases, and 9 bases lay between the germline ends. The CDR3 covers 13 residues. Germline lookup yields CDR1 LNHDA and CDR2 SQIVND (reference sequence). The CDR3 is CASSAGFNQPQHF. CDR3 bases: TGTGCCAGTAGTGCGGGGTTTAATCAGCCCCAGCATTTT. The full variable domain, in which reference TRBV19 and TRBJ1-5 provide the parts outside the CDR3, is DGGITQSPKYLFRKEGQNVTLSCEQNLNHDAMYWYRQDPGQGLRLIYYSQIVNDFQKGDIAEGYSVSREKKESFPLTVTSAQKNPTAFYLCASSAGFNQPQHFGDGTRLSIL.

The rearrangement joins TRBV10-3 to TRBJ1-1; maybe TRBD1 (5 bases). V lost 3 bases and J 5 bases, leaving 16 bases between the germline ends. The CDR3 sequence is 15 residues long. Germline assignment: CDR1 ENHRY and CDR2 SYGVKD. The CDR3 DNA reads as TGTGCCATCAGTGATCCCGGCAGGGATGGAACTGAAGCTTTCTTT. Protein product: CAISDPGRDGTEAFF.

The chain has TRBV29-1 and TRBJ2-1, with 11 nucleotides matching TRBD2. The CDR3 is made up of 16 amino acids. Germline loops: CDR1 SQVTM, CDR2 ANQGSEA. The trim removed 7 bases at V and 9 bases at J, leaving 17 bases unmatched. The CDR3: CSAGRASGRLGGEQFF. The CDR3 DNA reads as TGCAGCGCAGGCAGGGCTAGCGGGAGGTTGGGGGGTGAGCAGTTCTTC.